These T cell receptor beta chains were read from a single sample in a study of cytomegalovirus exposure and HLA in healthy donors. Some clones are missing from TCRdb's copy, which holds only in-frame ones; the method was immunoSEQ multiplex PCR. In the table there are 190,000 or so clones, around 86% of which are singletons. The sample consisted of PBMCs. All receptors derive from a man between 50 and 59 years old in good health and CMV-seronegative. Both conserved end residues are trimmed from each CDR3.

TRBJ2-2 TRBV19 ASSSRLAGALSGELF
TRBJ2-7 TRBV2 ASSDFFGGSEQY
TRBJ2-5 TRBV29-1 SVGLAGGRETQY
TRBJ2-3 TRBV19 ASRRTSGRAGTDTQY
TRBJ2-1 TRBV29-1 SVEHRTGMKQF
TRBJ2-7 TRBV11-3 ASSPRRTSNEQY
TRBJ2-1 TRBV2 ASSDIGAGANNEQF
TRBJ2-3 TRBV5-8 ASSQYRQGDTQY
TRBJ2-7 TRBV6-5 ASRPEAHRSYEQY
TRBJ2-6 TRBV5-1 ASSLRGSGANVLT
TRBJ1-4 TRBV7-9 ASSLVRRREKLF
TRBJ1-1 TRBV5-1 ASSLGAANTEAF
TRBJ2-7 TRBV10-3 AISAGLSWGGYGDEQY
TRBJ2-4 TRBV5-1 ASSLSSGSNKNIQY
TRBJ2-1 TRBV6-6 ASSLMASGNNEQF
TRBJ1-2 TRBV7-9 ASSPGQGNYGYT
TRBJ2-7 TRBV4-1 ASSHGQGAKYEQY
TRBJ1-5 TRBV11-2 ASSPGRDRLDQPQH
TRBJ2-7 TRBV7-9 SSSATSGGADEQY
TRBJ2-3 TRBV7-3 ASSPWGGLPSSTDTQY
TRBJ1-1 TRBV5-7 ASSSLTPGRRSAEAF
TRBJ1-3 TRBV2 ASMGQPSGNTIY
TRBJ1-1 TRBV27 ASSLSTGLAEAF
TRBJ1-1 TRBV4-3 ASSQRTANTEAF
TRBJ2-7 TRBV30 AWRAPGGFEQY
TRBJ1-1 TRBV5-1 ASSFTTGMNTEAF
TRBJ1-2 TRBV30 ALGQDYGYT
TRBJ2-1 TRBV28 ASSQAETYNEQF
TRBJ1-3 TRBV19 ATSNTISGNTIY